This is a list of T cell receptor beta chains from one sample in a study of sequential checkpoint blockade in melanoma. TCRdb's copy holds only in-frame clones and misses some; the assay was immunoSEQ multiplex PCR. The sample includes tens of thousands of clones, 70% to 90% of them seen just once. Material: CD8+ T cells sorted from blood (inferred from file names), obtained from a patient given nivolumab and ipilimumab in sequence. Receptors originate from a human donor with melanoma. The CDR3 runs from the conserved cysteine through the conserved F or W. D genes are given only for firm matches. Size tells how often a clone was seen (once, few, many) or the class of an expanded clone, and some rows leave it out.

V gene: TRBV9; D gene: TRBD1; J gene: TRBJ2-1; clone size: .; CDR3 protein: CASSVGTGDSNEQFF; CDR3 DNA: TGTGCCAGCAGCGTCGGCACAGGGGATAGCAATGAGCAGTTCTTC
V gene: TRBV9; D gene: .; J gene: TRBJ2-2; clone size: .; CDR3 protein: CASSPWGQSTGELFF; CDR3 DNA: TGTGCCAGCAGCCCTTGGGGGCAGAGCACCGGGGAGCTGTTTTTT
V gene: TRBV19; D gene: .; J gene: TRBJ2-7; clone size: once; CDR3 protein: CASALGQGNSYEQYF; CDR3 DNA: TGTGCCAGTGCTTTGGGCCAGGGGAACTCCTACGAGCAGTACTTC
V gene: TRBV18; D gene: .; J gene: TRBJ2-7; clone size: .; CDR3 protein: CASSRAGDYEQYF; CDR3 DNA: TGTGCCAGCTCACGAGCAGGGGACTACGAGCAGTACTTC
V gene: TRBV4-1; D gene: .; J gene: TRBJ2-7; clone size: .; CDR3 protein: CASSQGRLRNRDYEQYF; CDR3 DNA: TGCGCCAGCAGCCAAGGTCGCCTACGAAACAGGGACTACGAGCAGTACTTC
V gene: TRBV6-6; D gene: TRBD1; J gene: TRBJ2-5; clone size: few; CDR3 protein: CASSPGTVQETQYF; CDR3 DNA: TGTGCCAGCAGTCCCGGGACAGTTCAAGAGACCCAGTACTTC
V gene: TRBV6-5; D gene: .; J gene: TRBJ1-1; clone size: once; CDR3 protein: CASSYGLWNTEAFF; CDR3 DNA: TGTGCCAGCAGTTACGGGCTCTGGAACACTGAAGCTTTCTTT
V gene: TRBV9; D gene: TRBD1; J gene: TRBJ1-1; clone size: .; CDR3 protein: CASNVESGGYTEAFF; CDR3 DNA: TGTGCCAGCAACGTAGAGTCAGGGGGTTACACTGAAGCTTTCTTT
V gene: TRBV5-6; D gene: .; J gene: TRBJ2-3; clone size: .; CDR3 protein: CASSLGGVPDTQYF; CDR3 DNA: TGTGCCAGCAGCCTTGGAGGGGTTCCAGATACGCAGTATTTT
V gene: TRBV30; D gene: TRBD2; J gene: TRBJ2-1; clone size: .; CDR3 protein: CAWSVGLAVNEQFF; CDR3 DNA: TGTGCCTGGAGTGTGGGACTAGCAGTTAATGAGCAGTTCTTC
V gene: TRBV10-2; D gene: .; J gene: TRBJ1-3; clone size: .; CDR3 protein: CASSYAVGTIYF; CDR3 DNA: TGCGCCAGCAGTTACGCGGTAGGCACCATATATTTT
V gene: TRBV27; D gene: TRBD2; J gene: TRBJ2-5; clone size: .; CDR3 protein: CASKDVLAGETQYF; CDR3 DNA: TGTGCCAGCAAAGACGTCCTAGCGGGAGAGACCCAGTACTTC
V gene: TRBV4-3; D gene: TRBD1; J gene: TRBJ2-1; clone size: .; CDR3 protein: CASSQDQGQNYNEQFF; CDR3 DNA: TGCGCCAGCAGCCAAGATCAGGGACAGAACTACAATGAGCAGTTCTTC
V gene: TRBV7-9; D gene: .; J gene: TRBJ2-5; clone size: .; CDR3 protein: CASSSLGGDQETQYF; CDR3 DNA: TGTGCCAGCAGCTCCCTGGGCGGGGATCAAGAGACCCAGTACTTC
V gene: TRBV29-1; D gene: TRBD1; J gene: TRBJ2-2; clone size: .; CDR3 protein: CSVIDGTGIYTGELFF; CDR3 DNA: TGCAGCGTTATCGACGGGACAGGGATCTACACCGGGGAGCTGTTTTTT
V gene: TRBV27; D gene: .; J gene: TRBJ1-4; clone size: .; CDR3 protein: CASRGGEKLFF; CDR3 DNA: TGTGCCAGCCGAGGGGGTGAAAAACTGTTTTTT
V gene: TRBV19; D gene: .; J gene: TRBJ1-2; clone size: few; CDR3 protein: CASSIGREDYGYTF; CDR3 DNA: TGTGCCAGTAGTATAGGCAGGGAAGACTATGGCTACACCTTC
V gene: TRBV29-1; D gene: .; J gene: TRBJ1-1; clone size: .; CDR3 protein: CSVEELNTEAFF; CDR3 DNA: TGCAGCGTTGAGGAGCTGAACACTGAAGCTTTCTTT
V gene: TRBV7-2; D gene: .; J gene: TRBJ2-1; clone size: .; CDR3 protein: CASSPLTLHNEQFF; CDR3 DNA: TGTGCCAGCAGCCCACTCACACTACACAATGAGCAGTTCTTC
V gene: TRBV29-1; D gene: TRBD1; J gene: TRBJ1-1; clone size: .; CDR3 protein: CSVEDRDSSNTEAFF; CDR3 DNA: TGCAGCGTTGAAGATAGGGACAGTAGTAACACTGAAGCTTTCTTT
V gene: TRBV11-1; D gene: .; J gene: TRBJ2-7; clone size: once; CDR3 protein: CASSLQVGEQYF; CDR3 DNA: TGTGCCAGCAGCCTACAGGTGGGCGAGCAGTACTTC
V gene: TRBV9; D gene: .; J gene: TRBJ1-5; clone size: .; CDR3 protein: CASSGGGPNQPQHF; CDR3 DNA: TGTGCCAGCAGCGGGGGGGGACCAAATCAGCCCCAGCATTTT
V gene: TRBV5-8; D gene: .; J gene: TRBJ2-2; clone size: .; CDR3 protein: CASTPPGERNTGELFF; CDR3 DNA: TGTGCCAGCACCCCGCCGGGGGAAAGGAACACCGGGGAGCTGTTTTTT
V gene: TRBV29-1; D gene: .; J gene: TRBJ1-3; clone size: .; CDR3 protein: CSVEAVNSGNTIYF; CDR3 DNA: TGCAGCGTTGAAGCGGTGAATTCTGGAAACACCATATATTTT
V gene: TRBV7-9; D gene: .; J gene: TRBJ1-1; clone size: medium-sized; CDR3 protein: CASSWLNTEAFF; CDR3 DNA: TGTGCCAGCAGCTGGCTGAACACTGAAGCTTTCTTT
V gene: TRBV9; D gene: .; J gene: TRBJ2-7; clone size: .; CDR3 protein: CASSVEVQKSYEQYF; CDR3 DNA: TGTGCCAGCAGCGTAGAGGTACAGAAAAGCTACGAGCAGTACTTC
V gene: TRBV29-1; D gene: TRBD1; J gene: TRBJ2-7; clone size: .; CDR3 protein: CSAGTGTYEQYF; CDR3 DNA: TGCAGCGCTGGGACAGGGACCTACGAGCAGTACTTC
V gene: TRBV6-1; D gene: TRBD1; J gene: TRBJ1-2; clone size: .; CDR3 protein: CASSGPSQGADGYTF; CDR3 DNA: TGTGCCAGCAGTGGACCTTCCCAGGGGGCTGATGGCTACACCTTC
V gene: TRBV6-1; D gene: TRBD2; J gene: TRBJ2-3; clone size: .; CDR3 protein: CASGRLAGDTDTQYF; CDR3 DNA: TGTGCCAGCGGACGACTAGCGGGAGACACAGATACGCAGTATTTT
V gene: TRBV29-1; D gene: TRBD2; J gene: TRBJ2-7; clone size: few; CDR3 protein: CSVLAGGIYEQYF; CDR3 DNA: TGCAGCGTTTTAGCGGGAGGCATCTACGAGCAGTACTTC
V gene: TRBV27; D gene: .; J gene: TRBJ1-4; clone size: once; CDR3 protein: CASSFYGAREKLFF; CDR3 DNA: TGTGCCAGCAGTTTCTATGGGGCCCGGGAAAAACTGTTTTTT
V gene: TRBV2; D gene: TRBD2; J gene: TRBJ2-3; clone size: .; CDR3 protein: CATERASGSTDTQYF; CDR3 DNA: TGTGCCACTGAGCGGGCTAGCGGGAGTACAGATACGCAGTATTTT
V gene: TRBV5-5; D gene: .; J gene: TRBJ1-2; clone size: .; CDR3 protein: CASSLQGIDYGYTF; CDR3 DNA: TGTGCCAGCAGCTTACAGGGTATTGACTATGGCTACACCTTC
V gene: TRBV7-9; D gene: TRBD2; J gene: TRBJ2-1; clone size: .; CDR3 protein: CASSPIGGDAYNEQFF; CDR3 DNA: TGTGCCAGCAGCCCGATTGGGGGGGATGCATACAATGAGCAGTTCTTC
V gene: TRBV27; D gene: .; J gene: TRBJ2-1; clone size: .; CDR3 protein: CASSLSPIAYNEQFF; CDR3 DNA: TGTGCCAGCAGTTTATCCCCTATCGCCTACAATGAGCAGTTCTTC
V gene: TRBV19; D gene: TRBD2; J gene: TRBJ2-1; clone size: .; CDR3 protein: CASTSGLAPLNEQFF; CDR3 DNA: TGTGCCAGTACCTCGGGACTAGCGCCGCTCAATGAGCAGTTCTTC
V gene: TRBV19; D gene: .; J gene: TRBJ1-5; clone size: .; CDR3 protein: CASSNLGRNQPQHF; CDR3 DNA: TGTGCCAGTAGTAATTTGGGGAGGAATCAGCCCCAGCATTTT
V gene: TRBV19; D gene: TRBD2; J gene: TRBJ2-1; clone size: .; CDR3 protein: CASSIRLAGENEQFF; CDR3 DNA: TGTGCCAGTAGTATTAGGCTAGCGGGAGAAAATGAGCAGTTCTTC
V gene: TRBV5-6; D gene: .; J gene: TRBJ1-1; clone size: once; CDR3 protein: CASSFVNTEAFF; CDR3 DNA: TGTGCCAGCAGCTTCGTGAACACTGAAGCTTTCTTT
V gene: TRBV4-2; D gene: TRBD1; J gene: TRBJ1-1; clone size: .; CDR3 protein: CASSQVQGGQEAFF; CDR3 DNA: TGTGCCAGCAGCCAAGTTCAAGGGGGACAGGAAGCTTTCTTT